This T cell receptor (beta chain) derives from a study of post-analysis software for immune sequencing data. Study-level points and caveats: Those with multiple sclerosis, the patient group, showed significantly lower normalized Chao1 diversity than controls. Higher frequency in patients than in controls was seen for about five TRBV segments, with TRBV5-6, TRBV5-1 and TRBV20-1 among them.

This CDR3 has 12 residues. Germline V gives CDR1 SEHNR, CDR2 FQNEAQ (reference sequence). The V end lost 4 bases, the J end lost 10 bases, and 11 bases lay between the germline ends. Unique-molecular-identifier-tagged TCR beta cDNA libraries were used. Input of roughly 0.95 to 11 million T cells yielded 500,000 to 650,000 cDNA molecules. Each CDR3 protein gets one entry after TCRdb re-called the PCR reads with MiXCR. This repertoire shows more than 450,000 distinct CDR3 sequences, about 40% found once; its top ten account for 1.5% to 2%. Comments on this clonotype: The target antigen is unknown.

The receptor was isolated from a girl between 10 and 17 years old with multiple sclerosis. The rearrangement links TRBV7-9 to TRBJ2-1; D is unclear. Sequenced material: blood. In DNA, the CDR3 is TGTGCCAGCAGCTACGGTGTTAGGGAGCAGTTCTTC. Encoded protein: CASSYGVREQFF.